This TCR beta chain was sequenced in a study of cytomegalovirus exposure and HLA in healthy donors. With 60 Vbeta and 13 Jbeta primers, the PCR was carried out. Sequencing used immunoSEQ multiplex PCR; TCRdb keeps in-frame clones, though not all of them. The sample lists 170,000 or so clones, about three quarters occurring once. There are 19 residues in the CDR3. The germline gives CDR1 SGHTA, CDR2 FQGNSA. Losses at the gene ends were 5 bases for V and 4 bases for J; bases not matched to a gene: 15. Whole-study results and caveats: In a later analysis, 15,000 to 20,000 TCR beta sequences were associated with HLA alleles at 0.05 false discovery rate.

This clone has just one count. What it binds is unknown. This TCR came from a man aged 40-49 years in good health and CMV-seronegative. Sequenced input: PBMCs. This chain links TRBV7-2 with TRBJ2-6, with 9 bases that match TRBD1. The CDR3 loop is CASSPTRDRVSSGANVLTF. CDR3 nucleotides: TGTGCCAGCAGCCCCACAAGGGACAGGGTGAGCTCGGGGGCCAACGTCCTGACTTTC.